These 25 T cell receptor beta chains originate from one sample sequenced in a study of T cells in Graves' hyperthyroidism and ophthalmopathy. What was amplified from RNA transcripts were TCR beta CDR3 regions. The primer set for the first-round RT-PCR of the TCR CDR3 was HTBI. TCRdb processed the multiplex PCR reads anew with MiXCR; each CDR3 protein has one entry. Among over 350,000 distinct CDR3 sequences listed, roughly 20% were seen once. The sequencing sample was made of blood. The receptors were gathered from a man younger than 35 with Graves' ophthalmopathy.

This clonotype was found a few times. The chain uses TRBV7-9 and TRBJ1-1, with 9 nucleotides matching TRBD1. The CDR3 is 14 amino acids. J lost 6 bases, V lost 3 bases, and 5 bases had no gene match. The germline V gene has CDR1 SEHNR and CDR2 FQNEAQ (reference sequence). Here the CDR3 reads CASSFVQGASEAFF. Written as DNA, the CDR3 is TGTGCCAGCAGCTTCGTACAGGGGGCCTCTGAAGCTTTCTTT.

The CDR3 loop is CASSQGPSGGGNEQFF. CDR3 DNA sequence: TGTGCCAGCAGCCAAGGGCCTAGCGGGGGCGGCAATGAGCAGTTCTTC. J is TRBJ2-1 and V is TRBV4-2; 10 bases agree with TRBD2. Germline V CDR1 and CDR2: LGHNA, YNFKEQ. Losses at the gene ends were 1 base for V and 6 bases for J; bases not matched to a gene: 6. The CDR3 is 16 residues long.

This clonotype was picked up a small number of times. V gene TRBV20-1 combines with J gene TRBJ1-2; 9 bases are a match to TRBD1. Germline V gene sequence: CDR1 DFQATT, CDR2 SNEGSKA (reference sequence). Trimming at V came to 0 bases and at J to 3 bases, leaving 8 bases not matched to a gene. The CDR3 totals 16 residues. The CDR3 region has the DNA TGCAGTGCTAGAGATACGCGACAGGGGGTATACTATGGCTACACCTTC. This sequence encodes CSARDTRQGVYYGYTF.

DNA of the CDR3: TGCGCCAGCAGCCAAGAAGTAGGGGGACCCCTCACAGATACGCAGTATTTT. Translating it yields CASSQEVGGPLTDTQYF. J is TRBJ2-3 and V is TRBV4-1; weak D call: TRBD1 (6 bases). CDR3 length: 17 amino acids. The V and J ends lost 0 bases and 2 bases respectively, with 15 bases between them. Germline loops: CDR1 MGHRA, CDR2 YSYEKL.

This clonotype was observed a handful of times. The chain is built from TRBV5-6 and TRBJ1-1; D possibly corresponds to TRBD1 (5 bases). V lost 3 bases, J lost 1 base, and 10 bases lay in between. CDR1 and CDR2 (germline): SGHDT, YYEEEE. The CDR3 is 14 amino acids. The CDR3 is CASSWGGGNTEAFF. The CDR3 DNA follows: TGTGCCAGCAGCTGGGGGGGGGGGAACACTGAAGCTTTCTTT.

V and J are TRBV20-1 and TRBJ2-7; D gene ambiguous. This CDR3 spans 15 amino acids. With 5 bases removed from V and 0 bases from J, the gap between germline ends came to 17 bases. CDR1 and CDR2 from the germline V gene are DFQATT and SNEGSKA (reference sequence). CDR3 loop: CSASPPGIPSYEQYF. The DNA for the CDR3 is TGCAGTGCTTCCCCCCCTGGCATACCCTCCTACGAGCAGTACTTC.

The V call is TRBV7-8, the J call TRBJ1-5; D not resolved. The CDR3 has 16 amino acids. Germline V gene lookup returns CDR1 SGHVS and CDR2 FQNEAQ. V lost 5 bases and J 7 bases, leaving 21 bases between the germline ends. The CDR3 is CASSPTRPGGRQPQHF. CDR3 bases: TGTGCCAGCAGCCCTACCCGTCCGGGAGGACGGCAGCCCCAGCATTTT.

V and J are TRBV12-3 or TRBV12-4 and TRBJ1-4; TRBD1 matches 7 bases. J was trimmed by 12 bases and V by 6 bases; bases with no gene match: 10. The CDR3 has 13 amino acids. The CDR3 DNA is TGTGCCAGCAGGGTACAAGGGGGCGGTGAACTGTTTTTT. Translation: CASRVQGGGELFF.

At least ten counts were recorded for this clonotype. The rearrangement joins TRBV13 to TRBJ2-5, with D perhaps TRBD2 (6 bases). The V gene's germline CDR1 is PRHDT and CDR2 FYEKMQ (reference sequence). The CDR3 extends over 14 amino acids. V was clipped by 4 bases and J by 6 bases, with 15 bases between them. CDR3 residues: CASSSAGGVQTQYF. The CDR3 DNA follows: TGTGCCAGCAGCTCCGCTGGCGGGGTACAGACCCAGTACTTC.

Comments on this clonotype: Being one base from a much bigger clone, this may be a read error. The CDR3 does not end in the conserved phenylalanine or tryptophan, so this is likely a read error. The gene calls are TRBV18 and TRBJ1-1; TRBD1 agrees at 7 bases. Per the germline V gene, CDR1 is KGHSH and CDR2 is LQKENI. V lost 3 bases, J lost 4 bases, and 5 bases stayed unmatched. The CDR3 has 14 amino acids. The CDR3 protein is CASSPETGITEAFL. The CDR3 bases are TGTGCCAGCTCACCCGAGACAGGGATCACTGAAGCTTTCCTT.

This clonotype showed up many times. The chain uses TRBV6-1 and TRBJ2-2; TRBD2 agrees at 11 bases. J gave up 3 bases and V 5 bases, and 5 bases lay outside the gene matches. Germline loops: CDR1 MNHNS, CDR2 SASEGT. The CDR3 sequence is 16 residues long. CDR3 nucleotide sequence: TGTGCCAGCAGTTGGGGACTAGCGGCAGACACCGGGGAGCTGTTTTTT. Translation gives CASSWGLAADTGELFF.

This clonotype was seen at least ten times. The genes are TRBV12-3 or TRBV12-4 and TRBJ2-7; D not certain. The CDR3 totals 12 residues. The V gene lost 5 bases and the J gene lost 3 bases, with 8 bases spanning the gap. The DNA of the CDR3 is TGTGCCAGCAGTCCTAACAGCTACGAGCAGTACTTC. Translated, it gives CASSPNSYEQYF.

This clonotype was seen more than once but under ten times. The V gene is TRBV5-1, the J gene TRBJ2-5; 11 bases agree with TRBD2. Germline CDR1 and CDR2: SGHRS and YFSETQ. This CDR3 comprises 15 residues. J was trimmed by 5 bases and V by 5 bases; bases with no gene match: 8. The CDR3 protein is CASRFSGGAPETQYF. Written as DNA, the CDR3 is TGCGCCAGCAGGTTTAGCGGGGGGGCCCCGGAGACCCAGTACTTC.

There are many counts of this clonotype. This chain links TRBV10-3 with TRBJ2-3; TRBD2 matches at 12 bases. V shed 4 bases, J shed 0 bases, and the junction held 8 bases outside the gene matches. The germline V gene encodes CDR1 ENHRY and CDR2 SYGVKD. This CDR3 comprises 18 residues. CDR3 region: CAISALLLAGGSTDTQYF. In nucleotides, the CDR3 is TGTGCCATCAGTGCGCTCCTACTAGCGGGGGGAAGCACAGATACGCAGTATTTT.

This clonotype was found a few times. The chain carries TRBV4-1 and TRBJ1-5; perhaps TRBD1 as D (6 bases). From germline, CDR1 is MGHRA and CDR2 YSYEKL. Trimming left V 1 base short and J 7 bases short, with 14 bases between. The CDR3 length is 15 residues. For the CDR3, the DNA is TGCGCCAGCAGCCAAGCCGACAGGATTGGGCAGCCCCAGCATTTT. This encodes CASSQADRIGQPQHF.

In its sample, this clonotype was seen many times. The CDR3 sequence: CASSQESTQGGYTF. The CDR3 DNA is TGTGCCAGCAGCCAAGAGTCAACACAGGGAGGCTACACCTTC. The chain is built from TRBV3-1 and TRBJ1-2, with a weak D call TRBD1 (6 bases). Looked up from germline, CDR1 is LGHDT and CDR2 is YNNKEL (reference sequence). The CDR3 is 14 residues long. With 0 bases removed from V and 8 bases from J, the gap between germline ends came to 13 bases.

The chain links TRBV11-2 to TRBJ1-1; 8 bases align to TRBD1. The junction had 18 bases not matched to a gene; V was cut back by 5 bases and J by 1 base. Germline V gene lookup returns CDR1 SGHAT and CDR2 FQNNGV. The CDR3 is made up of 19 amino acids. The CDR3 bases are TGTGCCAGCAGCAAGCAGGGGGCGGGCTGGCAGGGGGCGAACACTGAAGCTTTCTTT. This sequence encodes CASSKQGAGWQGANTEAFF.

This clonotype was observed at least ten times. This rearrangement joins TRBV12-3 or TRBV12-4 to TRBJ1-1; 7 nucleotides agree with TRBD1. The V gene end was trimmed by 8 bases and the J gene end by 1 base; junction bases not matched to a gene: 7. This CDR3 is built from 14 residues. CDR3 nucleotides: TGTGCCAGCTGCATCGACAGGGCGAACACTGAAGCTTTCTTT. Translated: CASCIDRANTEAFF.

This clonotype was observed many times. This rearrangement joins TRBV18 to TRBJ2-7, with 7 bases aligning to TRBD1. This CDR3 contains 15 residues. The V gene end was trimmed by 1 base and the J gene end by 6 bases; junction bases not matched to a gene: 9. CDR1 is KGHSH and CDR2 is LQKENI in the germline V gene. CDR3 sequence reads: CASSPRVRGQSEQYF. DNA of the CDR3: TGTGCCAGCTCACCACGCGTTAGGGGGCAAAGCGAGCAGTACTTC.

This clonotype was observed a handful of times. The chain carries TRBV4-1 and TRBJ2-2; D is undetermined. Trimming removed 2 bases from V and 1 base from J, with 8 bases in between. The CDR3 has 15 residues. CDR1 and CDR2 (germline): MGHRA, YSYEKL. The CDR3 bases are TGCGCCAGCAGCCAACTACTTTGGAACACCGGGGAGCTGTTTTTT. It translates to CASSQLLWNTGELFF.

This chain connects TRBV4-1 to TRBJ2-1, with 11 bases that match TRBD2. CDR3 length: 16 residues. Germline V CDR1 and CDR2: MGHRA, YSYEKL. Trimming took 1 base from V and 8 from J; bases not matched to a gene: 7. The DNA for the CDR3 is TGCGCCAGCAGCCAAGGGCGGCATAGCGGGGGGGATGAGCAGTTCTTC. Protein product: CASSQGRHSGGDEQFF.

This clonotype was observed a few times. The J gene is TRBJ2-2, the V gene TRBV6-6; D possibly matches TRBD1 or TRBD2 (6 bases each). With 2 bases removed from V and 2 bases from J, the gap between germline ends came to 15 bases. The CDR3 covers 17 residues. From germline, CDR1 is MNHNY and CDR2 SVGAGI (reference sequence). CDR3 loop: CASSYLSGGLNTGELFF. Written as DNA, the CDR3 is TGTGCCAGCAGTTACCTTTCCGGGGGCCTTAACACCGGGGAGCTGTTTTTT.

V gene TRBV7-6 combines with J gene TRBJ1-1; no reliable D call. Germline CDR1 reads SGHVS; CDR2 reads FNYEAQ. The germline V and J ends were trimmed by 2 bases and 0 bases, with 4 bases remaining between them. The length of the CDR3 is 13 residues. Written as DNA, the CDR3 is TGTGCCAGCAGCTTATACATGAACACTGAAGCTTTCTTT. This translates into CASSLYMNTEAFF.

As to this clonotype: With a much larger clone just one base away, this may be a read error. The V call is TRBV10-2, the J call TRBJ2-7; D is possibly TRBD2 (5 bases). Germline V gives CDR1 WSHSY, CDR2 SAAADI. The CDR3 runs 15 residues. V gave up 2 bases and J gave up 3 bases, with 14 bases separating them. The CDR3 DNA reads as TGCGCCAGCAGTGAGGGGCTAGTGGCGGGCTACGAGCAGTACTTC. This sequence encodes CASSEGLVAGYEQYF.

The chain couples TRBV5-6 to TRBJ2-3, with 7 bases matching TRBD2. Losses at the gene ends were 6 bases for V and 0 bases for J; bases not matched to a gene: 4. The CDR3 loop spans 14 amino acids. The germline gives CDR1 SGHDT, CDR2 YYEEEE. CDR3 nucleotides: TGTGCCAGCATCGTGGGACTAAGCACAGATACGCAGTATTTT. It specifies CASIVGLSTDTQYF.